These 16 T cell receptor beta chains share one sample of origin, sequenced in a study of beta chain features in type 1 diabetes. General study findings and limits: For Type 1 diabetes patients, all four CD4+ subsets carried TCRB CDR3s that were moderately but significantly shorter.

These receptors' targets are unknown. The study reverse transcribed the entire isolated RNA, so it sequenced expressed TCRB transcripts. Libraries were prepared by immunoSEQ multiplex PCR; TCRdb keeps only in-frame clonotypes and omits some of them. The data contain about 650,000 clones, roughly an eighth of them singletons. Material for sequencing was naive CD4+ T cells from blood. Every receptor here comes from a man aged 25 to 40 with type 1 diabetes.

The rearrangement joins TRBV30 to TRBJ2-3, with D tentatively TRBD2 (6 bases). Trimming left V 2 bases short and J 2 bases short, with 23 bases between. The V gene's germline CDR1 is GTSNPN and CDR2 SVGIG (reference sequence). The CDR3 covers 18 residues. DNA for the CDR3: TGTGCCTGGAGTCCTCCCCCGGGACTGGTCGGCTTCACAGATACGCAGTATTTT. It codes for CAWSPPPGLVGFTDTQYF.

The chain's CDR3 is CAISDFNARYEQYF. In DNA, the CDR3 is TGTGCCATCAGTGACTTCAACGCAAGGTACGAGCAGTACTTC. This chain connects TRBV10-3 to TRBJ2-7; D unresolved. CDR1 ENHRY and CDR2 SYGVKD come from the germline V gene. V lost 3 bases and J 4 bases, leaving 13 bases between the germline ends. The CDR3 sequence is 14 residues long.

This clone was counted only a few times. This chain uses TRBV7-9 with TRBJ2-7; no reliable D call. This CDR3 contains 13 residues. The V gene lost 4 bases and the J gene lost 5 bases, with 12 bases spanning the gap. Germline assignment: CDR1 SEHNR and CDR2 FQNEAQ (reference sequence). The CDR3 sequence: CASSSSGIHEQYF. As DNA, the CDR3 is TGTGCCAGCAGCTCTAGTGGTATACACGAGCAGTACTTC.

On this clone itself: The sample contains more than one DNA sequence encoding this CDR3. The CDR3 loop reads CASSVEGGEQYF. CDR3 in DNA: TGTGCCAGCAGCGTAGAAGGCGGCGAGCAGTACTTC. The chain joins TRBV9 to TRBJ2-7; D call uncertain. Germline V gives CDR1 SGDLS, CDR2 YYNGEE. V was cut by 0 bases and J by 6 bases, with 7 bases left in between. The CDR3 consists of 12 residues.

The V and J genes are TRBV10-3 and TRBJ2-4; no firm D call. V dropped 10 bases and J dropped 0 bases, with 13 bases sitting between them. From germline, CDR1 is ENHRY and CDR2 SYGVKD. CDR3 size: 14 residues. Written as DNA, the CDR3 is TGTGCCACCGGAGTGGCAGGAGCCAAAAACATTCAGTACTTC. Protein product: CATGVAGAKNIQYF.

This chain links TRBV6-5 with TRBJ1-2, with unresolved D. From germline, CDR1 is MNHEY and CDR2 SVGAGI. V was trimmed by 5 bases and J by 7 bases, leaving 17 bases between them. The CDR3 consists of 14 residues. CDR3 in amino acids: CASSSDTLYGGYTF. The CDR3 DNA is TGTGCCAGCAGTAGCGACACACTTTACGGTGGCTACACCTTC.

This clone has a handful of counts. This chain joins TRBV7-2 and TRBJ2-5; TRBD1 aligns across 7 bases. The germline V gene encodes CDR1 SGHTA and CDR2 FQGNSA. The trim removed 5 bases at V and 2 bases at J, leaving 5 bases unmatched. The length of the CDR3 is 14 residues. This chain's CDR3 is CASSRDREQETQYF. CDR3 bases: TGTGCCAGCAGCCGCGACAGGGAACAAGAGACCCAGTACTTC. The complete variable domain, with remaining parts taken from reference TRBV7-2 and TRBJ2-5, reads GAGVSQSPSNKVTEKGKDVELRCDPISGHTALYWYRQSLGQGLEFLIYFQGNSAPDKSGLPSDRFSAERTGGSVSTLTIQRTQQEDSAVYLCASSRDREQETQYFGPGTRLLVL.

This clone was counted a few times. V usage is TRBV29-1 and J usage is TRBJ2-2; tentative D call: TRBD1 (6 bases). Trimming pared 3 bases from V and 3 bases from J, leaving 8 bases between. The germline gives CDR1 SQVTM, CDR2 ANQGSEA. The length of the CDR3 is 13 residues. CDR3 amino acids: CSVDRGYTGELFF. CDR3 nucleotide sequence: TGCAGCGTTGACAGGGGATACACCGGGGAGCTGTTTTTT.

This clone has more than one count but fewer than ten. The chain is built from TRBV5-6 and TRBJ1-1; possible D gene TRBD1, 6 bases. Germline lookup yields CDR1 SGHDT and CDR2 YYEEEE. This CDR3 contains 14 residues. V gave up 2 bases and J gave up 7 bases, with 15 bases separating them. CDR3: CASSLRGGVGEAFF. The CDR3 DNA is TGTGCCAGCAGCTTACGAGGGGGAGTTGGTGAAGCTTTCTTT.

This clone has a handful of counts. The rearrangement uses TRBV5-4 and TRBJ2-1; 7 bases are shared with TRBD2. The germline CDR1 and CDR2 sequences are SGHNT and YYREEE (reference sequence). V shed 0 bases, J shed 2 bases, and the junction held 2 bases outside the gene matches. The CDR3 is 15 amino acids. The CDR3 DNA follows: TGTGCCAGCAGCTTGGCACTAGCGACCTACAATGAGCAGTTCTTC. This translates into CASSLALATYNEQFF. Full variable domain (remainder filled in from reference TRBV5-4 and TRBJ2-1): ETGVTQSPTHLIKTRGQQVTLRCSSQSGHNTVSWYQQALGQGPQFIFQYYREEENGRGNFPPRFSGLQFPNYSSELNVNALELDDSALYLCASSLALATYNEQFFGPGTRLTVL.

The chain has TRBV10-3 and TRBJ2-2; D is unresolved. The CDR3 runs 12 residues. Germline CDR1 ENHRY, CDR2 SYGVKD. The V end lost 2 bases, the J end lost 6 bases, and 4 bases lay between the germline ends. CDR3 nucleotides: TGTGCCATCAGTGAGCGGCCCGGGGAGCTGTTTTTT. Translated: CAISERPGELFF.

J is TRBJ2-5 and V is TRBV15; a weak D match, TRBD2 (6 bases). TRBJ2-7 matches the DNA end more closely, so the J call is doubtful. This CDR3 has 13 amino acids. Germline V CDR1 and CDR2: LNHNV, YYDKDF (reference sequence). The CDR3 DNA follows: TGTGCCACCAGCGGGGGAGGAAGGTACGAGCAGTACTTC. Its protein is CATSGGGRYEQYF.

This clone appeared a few times. CDR3 region: CASRIQGGEQFF. The CDR3 nucleotides are TGTGCCAGCAGGATACAGGGCGGTGAGCAGTTCTTC. The V gene is TRBV5-4, the J gene TRBJ2-1, with a possible D match to TRBD1 (6 bases). Trimming took 5 bases from V and 9 from J, leaving 12 bases between them. The CDR3 covers 12 residues. CDR1 and CDR2 (germline): SGHNT, YYREEE (reference sequence).

The chain combines TRBV15 with TRBJ2-7; 7 bases map to TRBD1. CDR3 length equals 14 residues. With 1 base clipped from V and 2 bases from J, the junction kept 2 bases outside the gene matches. Germline loops: CDR1 LNHNV, CDR2 YYDKDF (reference sequence). CDR3 nucleotides: TGTGCCACCAGCAGAGGGGACAGTCCCTACGAGCAGTACTTC. Amino acids: CATSRGDSPYEQYF.

In this sample, this clone turned up a few times. This chain joins TRBV7-9 and TRBJ1-1; the match to TRBD1 covers 8 bases. This CDR3 has 15 amino acids. Looked up from germline, CDR1 is SEHNR and CDR2 is FQNEAQ (reference sequence). Trimming cost V 3 bases and J 3 bases; bases outside gene matches: 6. The CDR3 DNA is TGTGCCAGCAGCTTGGGACAGGATTTGGACACTGAAGCTTTCTTT. As protein: CASSLGQDLDTEAFF.

This clone occurred a few times. The rearrangement uses TRBV10-2 and TRBJ2-3; TRBD2 matches at 7 bases. CDR1 WSHSY and CDR2 SAAADI come from the germline V gene. Trimming took 8 bases from V and 4 from J; bases not matched to a gene: 3. The CDR3 sequence is 12 residues long. The CDR3 region is CASGRGPDTQYF. CDR3 sequence (DNA): TGCGCCAGCGGGAGGGGTCCAGATACGCAGTATTTT.